The rows below give T cell receptor beta chains drawn from one sample of a study of blood T cells in healthy people across ages. From the 5' RACE reads, TCRdb called clonotypes with MiXCR, one entry per CDR3 protein. The profile shows over 950,000 distinct CDR3 sequences, more than 30% of them singletons. The source material was blood. The receptors here all came from a young man in good health. Both conserved end residues are trimmed from each CDR3. D genes are given only for firm matches. Clone size appears in some rows only: once, few, many, or a class for an expanded clone.

CDR3aa: ASSPRQGSLSDTQY
d_gene: TRBD1
v_gene: TRBV28
j_gene: TRBJ2-3
abundance: NA

CDR3aa: ASSLREGVIGYT
d_gene: NA
v_gene: TRBV6-5
j_gene: TRBJ1-2
abundance: NA

CDR3aa: ATSRDRGDEQY
d_gene: NA
v_gene: TRBV15
j_gene: TRBJ2-7
abundance: few

CDR3aa: ASSSLRITGSPYNEQF
d_gene: NA
v_gene: TRBV27
j_gene: TRBJ2-1
abundance: few

CDR3aa: ASSQEGRLNEKLF
d_gene: NA
v_gene: TRBV4-2
j_gene: TRBJ1-4
abundance: NA

CDR3aa: ASSASGQGTDTQY
d_gene: NA
v_gene: TRBV7-2
j_gene: TRBJ2-3
abundance: NA

CDR3aa: AGSFAQGDNSPLH
d_gene: NA
v_gene: TRBV7-8
j_gene: TRBJ1-6
abundance: NA

CDR3aa: AISLTGRGTEAF
d_gene: TRBD1
v_gene: TRBV10-3
j_gene: TRBJ1-1
abundance: few

CDR3aa: ASSYGASGANVLT
d_gene: NA
v_gene: TRBV6-5
j_gene: TRBJ2-6
abundance: NA

CDR3aa: SARSSGGSGEQF
d_gene: TRBD2
v_gene: TRBV20-1
j_gene: TRBJ2-1
abundance: NA

CDR3aa: ASSLGTGAARDGYT
d_gene: TRBD1
v_gene: TRBV7-2
j_gene: TRBJ1-2
abundance: NA

CDR3aa: ASSLLGQGGDVLT
d_gene: TRBD1
v_gene: TRBV28
j_gene: TRBJ2-6
abundance: NA

CDR3aa: ASSISQGSNEKLF
d_gene: NA
v_gene: TRBV19
j_gene: TRBJ1-4
abundance: NA

CDR3aa: ASSSRQGQNTEAF
d_gene: TRBD1
v_gene: TRBV27
j_gene: TRBJ1-1
abundance: NA

CDR3aa: ASSATGGNNPPQH
d_gene: NA
v_gene: TRBV7-2
j_gene: TRBJ1-5
abundance: NA

CDR3aa: AISESWVGSNDGYT
d_gene: NA
v_gene: TRBV10-3
j_gene: TRBJ1-2
abundance: few

CDR3aa: AISEGQDSNQPQH
d_gene: TRBD1
v_gene: TRBV10-3
j_gene: TRBJ1-5
abundance: few

CDR3aa: ASSRLAGGHNEQF
d_gene: TRBD2
v_gene: TRBV7-9
j_gene: TRBJ2-1
abundance: few

CDR3aa: SVPAGANTEAF
d_gene: NA
v_gene: TRBV20-1
j_gene: TRBJ1-1
abundance: NA

CDR3aa: ASSVGGQHTEAF
d_gene: TRBD1
v_gene: TRBV7-9
j_gene: TRBJ1-1
abundance: NA

CDR3aa: SAAGQGPYSNQPQH
d_gene: TRBD1
v_gene: TRBV20-1
j_gene: TRBJ1-5
abundance: NA

CDR3aa: SVGDSWDTEAF
d_gene: TRBD1
v_gene: TRBV29-1
j_gene: TRBJ1-1
abundance: few

CDR3aa: ASMEPFSDEQY
d_gene: NA
v_gene: TRBV2
j_gene: TRBJ2-7
abundance: many

CDR3aa: AWSVRSPGEKLF
d_gene: NA
v_gene: TRBV30
j_gene: TRBJ1-4
abundance: NA

CDR3aa: SAQIRSYGYT
d_gene: NA
v_gene: TRBV20-1
j_gene: TRBJ1-2
abundance: few

CDR3aa: ASSPEATTPLH
d_gene: NA
v_gene: TRBV18
j_gene: TRBJ1-6
abundance: once

CDR3aa: SARTGRNNSPLH
d_gene: TRBD1
v_gene: TRBV20-1
j_gene: TRBJ1-6
abundance: NA

CDR3aa: ASTRGTAGNTIY
d_gene: TRBD1
v_gene: TRBV4-2
j_gene: TRBJ1-3
abundance: few

CDR3aa: ASSQYSGYSYNEQF
d_gene: TRBD2
v_gene: TRBV12-3/TRBV12-4
j_gene: TRBJ2-1
abundance: NA

CDR3aa: ASSPLDPPSRYT
d_gene: NA
v_gene: TRBV12-3/TRBV12-4
j_gene: TRBJ1-2
abundance: NA

CDR3aa: ASSPGGGYNQPQH
d_gene: NA
v_gene: TRBV27
j_gene: TRBJ1-5
abundance: NA

CDR3aa: ASTGLRNEQF
d_gene: NA
v_gene: TRBV6-5
j_gene: TRBJ2-1
abundance: NA

CDR3aa: ASSRGHGTEAF
d_gene: NA
v_gene: TRBV12-3/TRBV12-4
j_gene: TRBJ1-1
abundance: few

CDR3aa: ASSLGAGNIQY
d_gene: NA
v_gene: TRBV7-3
j_gene: TRBJ2-4
abundance: few

CDR3aa: ASSELAAFQETQY
d_gene: TRBD2
v_gene: TRBV2
j_gene: TRBJ2-5
abundance: few

CDR3aa: ASSIGGGQYQPQH
d_gene: NA
v_gene: TRBV19
j_gene: TRBJ1-5
abundance: NA

CDR3aa: ASSSIGQGYNSPLH
d_gene: NA
v_gene: TRBV6-5
j_gene: TRBJ1-6
abundance: NA

CDR3aa: ASSHQGTEDWGYGYT
d_gene: NA
v_gene: TRBV4-2
j_gene: TRBJ1-2
abundance: few

CDR3aa: ASTGTFSCNEQF
d_gene: NA
v_gene: TRBV12-3/TRBV12-4
j_gene: TRBJ2-1
abundance: NA

CDR3aa: SVDLRGGTDTQY
d_gene: TRBD2
v_gene: TRBV29-1
j_gene: TRBJ2-3
abundance: NA

CDR3aa: ASSEVRGSYNEQF
d_gene: NA
v_gene: TRBV2
j_gene: TRBJ2-1
abundance: NA

CDR3aa: ASSPHEQGPGYT
d_gene: NA
v_gene: TRBV28
j_gene: TRBJ1-2
abundance: NA

CDR3aa: ASSLGVYNSPLH
d_gene: NA
v_gene: TRBV12-3/TRBV12-4
j_gene: TRBJ1-6
abundance: many

CDR3aa: ASSQDSVVAGRVGENTEAF
d_gene: NA
v_gene: TRBV4-3
j_gene: TRBJ1-1
abundance: few

CDR3aa: ARRVGENTEAF
d_gene: NA
v_gene: TRBV21-1
j_gene: TRBJ1-1
abundance: few

CDR3aa: SAKGLAEVENEQF
d_gene: NA
v_gene: TRBV20-1
j_gene: TRBJ2-1
abundance: few

CDR3aa: ASSQLRDRTQY
d_gene: TRBD1
v_gene: TRBV4-1
j_gene: TRBJ2-3
abundance: NA

CDR3aa: ASRGGTLEQF
d_gene: NA
v_gene: TRBV12-3/TRBV12-4
j_gene: TRBJ2-1
abundance: NA

CDR3aa: ASSGGGVSLEQF
d_gene: NA
v_gene: TRBV10-2
j_gene: TRBJ2-1
abundance: few

CDR3aa: SARARLKGGHTDTQY
d_gene: NA
v_gene: TRBV20-1
j_gene: TRBJ2-3
abundance: NA

CDR3aa: ASSLRPSDVNTGELF
d_gene: NA
v_gene: TRBV7-3
j_gene: TRBJ2-2
abundance: few